A single sample gave rise to the 9 T cell receptor beta chains below, sequenced in a study of blood T cell repertoires in COVID-19. TCRdb's table, derived via immunoSEQ multiplex PCR, lists solely in-frame clones and lacks some. The sample lists 150,000 to 200,000 clones, 80% seen once, with approximately 5.4% in the top ten. Input material: PBMCs or T cells enriched from blood (not recorded which). The receptors come from a man aged 35 to 55 who had recovered from COVID-19.

The chain joins TRBV6-5 to TRBJ2-2; 10 positions agree with TRBD1. Germline trimming cut 3 bases from V and 5 bases from J; bases unmatched to any gene: 6. Germline values: CDR1 MNHEY, CDR2 SVGAGI. The length of the CDR3 is 16 residues. The CDR3: CASSYDRTGGTGELFF. The DNA for the CDR3 is TGTGCCAGCAGTTATGATCGGACAGGGGGGACCGGGGAGCTGTTTTTT.

The chain combines TRBV19 with TRBJ1-3; no firm D call. With 5 bases removed from V and 6 bases from J, the gap between germline ends came to 11 bases. Germline V CDR1 and CDR2: LNHDA, SQIVND (reference sequence). This CDR3 contains 13 residues. The CDR3 region is CASSAEELNTIYF. As DNA, the CDR3 is TGTGCCAGTAGTGCCGAGGAGCTAAACACCATATATTTT.

The chain combines TRBV5-4 with TRBJ1-2, with a possible D match to TRBD1 (5 bases). CDR3 length: 14 residues. V was cut by 4 bases and J by 4 bases, with 14 bases left in between. Germline lookup yields CDR1 SGHNT and CDR2 YYREEE (reference sequence). The CDR3 DNA reads TGTGCCAGCAGCCCGCCTGACAGCCCCTATGGCTACACCTTC. This translates into CASSPPDSPYGYTF.

CDR3 sequence: CASSLGAAGAYNSPLHF. CDR3 in DNA: TGTGCCAGCAGCTTAGGGGCCGCGGGGGCTTATAATTCACCCCTCCACTTT. The rearrangement links TRBV7-2 to TRBJ1-6; D possibly corresponds to TRBD1 (6 bases). V was trimmed by 1 base and J by 4 bases, leaving 14 bases between them. Germline V gene data show CDR1 as SGHTA and CDR2 as FQGNSA. The CDR3 loop spans 17 amino acids.

The chain combines TRBV18 with TRBJ2-2; D call uncertain. V was pared by 1 base and J by 6 bases, with 6 bases between. This CDR3 is 13 amino acids long. In germline, CDR1 is KGHSH, CDR2 LQKENI. For the CDR3, the DNA is TGTGCCAGCTCACCACGGGCAGCCGGGGAGCTGTTTTTT. As protein: CASSPRAAGELFF.

The gene calls are TRBV10-1 and TRBJ2-3; the D gene is possibly TRBD1 (6 bases). Germline assignment: CDR1 WNHNN and CDR2 SYGVQD (reference sequence). The CDR3 consists of 19 residues. Trimming took 6 bases from V and 3 from J, leaving 28 bases between them. The CDR3 reads CASSDGLRDPGTTTDTQYF. The CDR3 nucleotides read TGCGCCAGCAGCGACGGATTAAGAGACCCAGGGACAACGACAGATACGCAGTATTTT.

There are many counts of this clone. The chain couples TRBV3-1 (or the pseudogene TRBV3-2) to TRBJ2-5; 9 bases line up with TRBD2. CDR3 length: 16 amino acids. Looked up from germline, CDR1 is LGHDT and CDR2 is YNNKEL (reference sequence). The junction had 8 bases not matched to a gene; V was cut back by 4 bases and J by 2 bases. CDR3 sequence: CASSPHASGVQETQYF. The CDR3 nucleotides are TGTGCCAGCAGCCCACACGCTAGCGGGGTACAAGAGACCCAGTACTTC.

The CDR3 bases are TGTGCCAGCAGCCCGACCCGGGACAGGGTGGGGGAGCTGTTTTTT. Residues: CASSPTRDRVGELFF. The V and J genes are TRBV6-5 and TRBJ2-2; 9 bases are shared with TRBD1. CDR1 MNHEY and CDR2 SVGAGI come from the germline V gene. The CDR3 length is 15 residues. With 6 bases clipped from V and 8 bases from J, the junction kept 10 bases outside the gene matches.

This sequence joins TRBV10-3 and TRBJ1-1, with D tentatively TRBD1 (5 bases). This CDR3 has 15 residues. V was trimmed by 5 bases and J by 1 base, leaving 14 bases between them. Germline lookup yields CDR1 ENHRY and CDR2 SYGVKD. CDR3 protein: CAISPHTDRNTEAFF. The DNA for the CDR3 is TGTGCCATCAGTCCGCATACCGACAGGAACACTGAAGCTTTCTTT.